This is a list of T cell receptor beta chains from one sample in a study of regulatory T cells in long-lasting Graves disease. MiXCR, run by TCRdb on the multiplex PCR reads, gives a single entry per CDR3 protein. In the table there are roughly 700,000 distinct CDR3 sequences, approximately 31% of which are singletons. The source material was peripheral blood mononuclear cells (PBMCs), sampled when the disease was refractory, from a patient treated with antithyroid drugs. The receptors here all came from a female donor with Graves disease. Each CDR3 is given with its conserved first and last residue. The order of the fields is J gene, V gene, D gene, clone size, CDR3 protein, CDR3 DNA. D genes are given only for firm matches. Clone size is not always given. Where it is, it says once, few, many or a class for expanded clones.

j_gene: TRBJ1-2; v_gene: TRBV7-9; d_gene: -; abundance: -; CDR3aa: CASSFNQDLDGYTF; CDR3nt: TGTGCCAGCAGCTTCAATCAGGATTTGGATGGCTACACCTTC
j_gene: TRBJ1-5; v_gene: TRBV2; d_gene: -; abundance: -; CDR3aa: CASSELGGYQPQHF; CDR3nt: TGTGCCAGCAGTGAATTAGGAGGGTACCAGCCCCAGCATTTT
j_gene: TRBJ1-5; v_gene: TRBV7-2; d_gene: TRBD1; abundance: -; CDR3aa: CASSLGTGGSIQPQHF; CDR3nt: TGTGCCAGCAGCTTAGGAACAGGGGGCTCGATTCAGCCCCAGCATTTT
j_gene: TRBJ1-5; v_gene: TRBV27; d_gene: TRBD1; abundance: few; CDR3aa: CASSLIGTGLGQPQHF; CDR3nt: TGTGCCAGCAGTTTAATAGGGACAGGGCTTGGACAGCCCCAGCATTTT
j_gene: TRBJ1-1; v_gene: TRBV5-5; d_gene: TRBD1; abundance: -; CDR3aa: CASSRDRATRAFF; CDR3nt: TGTGCCAGCAGCCGAGACAGGGCGACGAGAGCTTTCTTT
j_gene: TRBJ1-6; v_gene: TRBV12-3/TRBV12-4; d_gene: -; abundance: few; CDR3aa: CASSFSTGVTYNSPLHF; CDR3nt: TGTGCCAGCAGTTTTTCGACAGGAGTCACCTATAATTCACCCCTCCACTTT
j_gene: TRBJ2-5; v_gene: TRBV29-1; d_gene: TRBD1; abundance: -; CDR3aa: CSVSPTGGPGTQYF; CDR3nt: TGCAGCGTTTCCCCGACAGGGGGCCCAGGGACCCAGTACTTC
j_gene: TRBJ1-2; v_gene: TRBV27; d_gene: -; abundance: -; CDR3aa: CASAPQGGYGYTF; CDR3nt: TGTGCCAGCGCCCCTCAGGGTGGCTATGGCTACACCTTC
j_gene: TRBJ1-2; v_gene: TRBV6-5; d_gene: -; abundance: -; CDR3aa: CASSYLETYTF; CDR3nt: TGTGCCAGCAGTTATCTCGAAACGTACACCTTC
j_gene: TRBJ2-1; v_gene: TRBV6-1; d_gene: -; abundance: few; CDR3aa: CASTSTGPYNEQFF; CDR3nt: TGTGCCAGCACGTCAACGGGCCCCTACAATGAGCAGTTCTTC
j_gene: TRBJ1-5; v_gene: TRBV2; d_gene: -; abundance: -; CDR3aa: CASRIQGRQPQHF; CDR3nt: TGTGCCAGCAGAATACAGGGACGTCAGCCCCAGCATTTT
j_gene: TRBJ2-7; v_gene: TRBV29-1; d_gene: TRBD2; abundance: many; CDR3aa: CSVTGGRAVYEQYF; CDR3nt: TGCAGCGTTACAGGAGGGAGGGCCGTGTACGAGCAGTACTTC
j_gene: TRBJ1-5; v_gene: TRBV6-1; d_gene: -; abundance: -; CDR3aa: CASILSYSNQPQHF; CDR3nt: TGTGCCAGCATATTGTCTTATAGCAATCAGCCCCAGCATTTT
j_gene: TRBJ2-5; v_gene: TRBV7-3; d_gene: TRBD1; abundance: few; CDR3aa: CASSENPGTGGETQYF; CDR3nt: TGTGCCAGCAGCGAAAACCCCGGGACAGGGGGAGAGACCCAGTACTTC
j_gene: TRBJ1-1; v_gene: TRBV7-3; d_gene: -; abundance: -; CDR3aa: CASSSSAGQGNTEAFF; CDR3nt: TGTGCCAGCAGCTCCTCGGCCGGGCAGGGGAACACTGAAGCTTTCTTT
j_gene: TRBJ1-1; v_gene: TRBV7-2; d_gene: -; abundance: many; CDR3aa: CASSTAGGDTEAFF; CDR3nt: TGTGCCAGCAGTACCGCGGGGGGTGACACTGAAGCTTTCTTT
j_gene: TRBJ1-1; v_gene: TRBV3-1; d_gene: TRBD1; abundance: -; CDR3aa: CASSQAAGGAEAFF; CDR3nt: TGTGCCAGCAGCCAAGCTGCAGGGGGGGCTGAAGCTTTCTTT
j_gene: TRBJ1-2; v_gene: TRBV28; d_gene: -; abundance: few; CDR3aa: CASSFLSYGYTF; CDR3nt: TGTGCCAGCAGTTTCCTCAGTTATGGCTACACCTTC
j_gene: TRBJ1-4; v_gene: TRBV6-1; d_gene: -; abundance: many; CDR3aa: CASSEVGEKLFF; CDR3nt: TGTGCCAGCAGTGAAGTGGGAGAGAAACTGTTTTTT
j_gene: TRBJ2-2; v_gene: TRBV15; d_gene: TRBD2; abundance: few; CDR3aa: CATSLRLAGADELFF; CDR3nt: TGTGCCACCAGCCTAAGACTAGCGGGGGCAGATGAGCTGTTTTTT
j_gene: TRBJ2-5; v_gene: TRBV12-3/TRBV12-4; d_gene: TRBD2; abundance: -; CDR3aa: CASRNRLAGEETQYF; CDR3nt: TGTGCCAGCAGAAATCGACTAGCGGGAGAAGAGACCCAGTACTTC
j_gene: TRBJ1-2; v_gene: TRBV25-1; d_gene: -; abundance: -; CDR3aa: CASSESHRKGPNYGYTF; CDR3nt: TGTGCCAGCAGTGAATCCCACAGAAAAGGCCCTAACTATGGCTACACCTTC
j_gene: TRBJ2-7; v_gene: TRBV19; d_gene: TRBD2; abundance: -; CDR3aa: CASRTSGTRDEQYF; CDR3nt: TGTGCCAGTAGGACTAGCGGGACTCGGGACGAGCAGTACTTC
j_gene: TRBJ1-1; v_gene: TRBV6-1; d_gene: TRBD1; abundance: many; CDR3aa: CASSEFRTGNTEAFF; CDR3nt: TGTGCCAGCAGTGAATTTAGGACAGGGAACACTGAAGCTTTCTTT
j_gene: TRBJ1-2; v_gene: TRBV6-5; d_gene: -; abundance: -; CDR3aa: CASSYLSGNYGYTF; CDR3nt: TGTGCCAGCAGTTACTTGTCGGGGAACTATGGCTACACCTTC
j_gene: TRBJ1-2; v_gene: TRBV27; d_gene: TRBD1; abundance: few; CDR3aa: CASSLSNPTGGYGYTF; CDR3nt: TGTGCCAGCAGTTTATCGAACCCCACAGGGGGTTATGGCTACACCTTC
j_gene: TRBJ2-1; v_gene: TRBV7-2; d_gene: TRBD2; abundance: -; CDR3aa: CASSLEGTSGRFYNEQFF; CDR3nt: TGTGCCAGCAGCTTAGAGGGGACTAGCGGGAGGTTTTACAATGAGCAGTTCTTC
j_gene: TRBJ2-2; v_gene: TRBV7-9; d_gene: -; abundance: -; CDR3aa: CASSFTDTGELFF; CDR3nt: TGTGCCAGCAGCTTCACAGACACCGGGGAGCTGTTTTTT
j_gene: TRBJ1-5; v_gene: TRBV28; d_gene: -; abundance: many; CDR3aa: CASSLYRRRRQPQHF; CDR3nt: TGTGCCAGCAGTTTATACAGGAGGAGGCGACAGCCCCAGCATTTT
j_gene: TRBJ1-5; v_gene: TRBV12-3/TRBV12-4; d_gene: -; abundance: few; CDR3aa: CASTQGGGGGNQPQHF; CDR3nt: TGTGCCAGCACTCAAGGGGGGGGAGGAGGCAATCAGCCCCAGCATTTT
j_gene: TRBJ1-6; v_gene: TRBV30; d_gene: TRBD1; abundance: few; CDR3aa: CAWSVRQGRHSPLHF; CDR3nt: TGTGCCTGGAGTGTTAGACAGGGGAGGCATTCACCCCTCCACTTT
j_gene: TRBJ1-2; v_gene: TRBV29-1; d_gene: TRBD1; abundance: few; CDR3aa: CSVPTNRGTNYGYTF; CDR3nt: TGCAGCGTCCCCACTAACAGGGGGACTAACTATGGCTACACCTTC
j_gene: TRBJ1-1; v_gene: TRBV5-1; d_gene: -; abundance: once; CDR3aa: CASSPAQGRLGRTEAFF; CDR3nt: TGCGCCAGCAGCCCCGCACAGGGTCGTTTAGGACGGACTGAAGCTTTCTTT
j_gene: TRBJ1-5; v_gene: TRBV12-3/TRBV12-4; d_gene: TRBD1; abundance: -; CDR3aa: CASSLGQGVFNQPQHF; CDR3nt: TGTGCCAGCAGTTTAGGGCAGGGGGTGTTCAATCAGCCCCAGCATTTT
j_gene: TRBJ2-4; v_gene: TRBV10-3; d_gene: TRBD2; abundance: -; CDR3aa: CAISDGDYENIQYF; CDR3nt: TGTGCCATCAGTGATGGGGACTACGAAAACATTCAGTACTTC
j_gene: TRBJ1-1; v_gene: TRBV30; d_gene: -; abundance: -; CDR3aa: CACQKGSLAEAFF; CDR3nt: TGTGCCTGCCAAAAGGGCAGTCTCGCTGAAGCTTTCTTT
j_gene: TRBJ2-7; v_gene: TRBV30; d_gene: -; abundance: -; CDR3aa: CAWSGLGQSSYEQYF; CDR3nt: TGTGCCTGGAGCGGCCTCGGGCAGAGCTCCTACGAGCAGTACTTC
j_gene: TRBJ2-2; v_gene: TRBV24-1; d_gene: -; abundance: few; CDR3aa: CATSVAGNTGELFF; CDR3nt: TGTGCCACCAGTGTTGCAGGTAACACCGGGGAGCTGTTTTTT
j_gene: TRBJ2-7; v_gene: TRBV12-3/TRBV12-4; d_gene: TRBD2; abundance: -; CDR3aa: CASSSGLAGVGYEQYF; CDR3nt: TGTGCCAGCAGCTCTGGACTAGCGGGAGTGGGGTACGAGCAGTACTTC
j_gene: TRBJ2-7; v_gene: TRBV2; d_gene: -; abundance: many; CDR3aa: CASSGGAGLYEQYF; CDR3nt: TGTGCCAGCAGTGGGGGGGCAGGCCTCTACGAGCAGTACTTC
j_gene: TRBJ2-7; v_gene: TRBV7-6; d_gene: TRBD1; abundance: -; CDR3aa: CATYRTGAIYEQYF; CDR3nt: TGTGCCACCTATCGGACAGGGGCGATCTACGAGCAGTACTTC
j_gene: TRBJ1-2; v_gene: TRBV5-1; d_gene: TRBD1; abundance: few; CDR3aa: CASSPQSGTGLDGYTF; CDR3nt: TGCGCCAGCAGCCCTCAATCCGGGACAGGGTTGGATGGCTACACCTTC
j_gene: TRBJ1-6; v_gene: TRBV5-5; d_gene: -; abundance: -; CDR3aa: CASSFADDHRDLPLTPLHF; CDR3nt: TGTGCCAGCAGCTTCGCTGATGATCACAGGGACCTCCCGTTGACACCCCTCCACTTT
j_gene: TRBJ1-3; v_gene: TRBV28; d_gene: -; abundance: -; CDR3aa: CASSSPGGGGSGNTIYF; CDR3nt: TGTGCCAGCAGTTCCCCGGGCGGGGGGGGAAGTGGAAACACCATATATTTT
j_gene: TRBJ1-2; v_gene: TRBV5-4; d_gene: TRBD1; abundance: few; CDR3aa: CASNLVGQGFGYTF; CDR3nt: TGTGCCAGCAACTTGGTGGGACAGGGGTTTGGCTACACCTTC
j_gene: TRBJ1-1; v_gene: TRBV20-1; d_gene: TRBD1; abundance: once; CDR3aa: CSAGGQGGAEAFF; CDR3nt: TGCAGTGCTGGGGGACAGGGGGGAGCTGAAGCTTTCTTT
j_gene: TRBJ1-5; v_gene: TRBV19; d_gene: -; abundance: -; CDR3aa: CASQIGKNQPQHF; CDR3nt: TGTGCCAGTCAGATAGGGAAGAATCAGCCCCAGCATTTT
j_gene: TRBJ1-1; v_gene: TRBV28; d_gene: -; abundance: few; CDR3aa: CASSLWADLNTEAFF; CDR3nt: TGTGCCAGCAGTTTATGGGCAGACCTGAACACTGAAGCTTTCTTT
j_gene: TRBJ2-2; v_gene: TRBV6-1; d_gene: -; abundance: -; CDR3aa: CASRQVNGELFF; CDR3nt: TGTGCCAGCAGACAGGTCAACGGGGAGCTGTTTTTT
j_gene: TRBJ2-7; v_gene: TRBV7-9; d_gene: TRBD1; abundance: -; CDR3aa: CASSPTGGDYEQYF; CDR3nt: TGTGCCAGCAGCCCGACAGGGGGCGACTACGAGCAGTACTTC
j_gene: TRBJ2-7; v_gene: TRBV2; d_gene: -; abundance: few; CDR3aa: CASSEVGSSYEQYF; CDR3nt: TGTGCCAGCAGTGAAGTAGGCTCCTCCTACGAGCAGTACTTC
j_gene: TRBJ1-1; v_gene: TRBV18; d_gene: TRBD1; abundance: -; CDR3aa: CASSPPPGQRNEAFF; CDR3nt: TGTGCCAGCTCACCCCCCCCGGGACAGAGGAATGAAGCTTTCTTT
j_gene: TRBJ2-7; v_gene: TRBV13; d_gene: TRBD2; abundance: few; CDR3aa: CASSFRASGRAGNEQYF; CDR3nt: TGTGCCAGCAGCTTTCGTGCGAGCGGGAGGGCCGGTAACGAGCAGTACTTC